The clone carrying this T cell receptor beta chain was counted between two and nine times. TCRdb ran MiXCR on the 5' RACE reads and lists one entry per CDR3 protein. In the table there are under 900,000 distinct CDR3 sequences, around 12% of which are singletons. V dropped 5 bases and J dropped 6; count of bases not matched to a gene: 5. The CDR3 loop spans 13 amino acids. This record comes from a study of identical twins. These data were also filed under a second study, of yellow fever vaccine responses in identical twins. As that study records: Twins' vaccine T cell responses reportedly seemed partly convergent and partly personalized.

The chain uses TRBV12-3 or TRBV12-4 and TRBJ2-7; 9 positions match TRBD2. This TCR derives from a woman between 18 and 30 years old in good health. The source material was PBMCs. The CDR3 DNA reads as TGTGCCAGCAGTCAGGGACTAGCTGGCGAGCAGTACTTC. This gives the protein CASSQGLAGEQYF.